The rows below give T cell receptor beta chains drawn from one sample of a study of blood T cell repertoires in COVID-19. Sequencing used immunoSEQ multiplex PCR; TCRdb keeps in-frame clones, though not all of them. This table has a few hundred thousand clones, more than 75% appearing once. The sequencing input was peripheral blood. Receptors originate from a woman between 50 and 59 years old with active or convalescent COVID-19. The CDR3 runs from the conserved cysteine through the conserved F or W.

TRBV15 | CATSRAYDQPQHF
TRBV6-2/TRBV6-3 | CASSLNSPLHF
TRBV27 | CASSLISALGGNQPQHF
TRBV7-3 | CASSYTAETGELFF
TRBV11-3 | CASSSGGSAGELFF
TRBV5-4 | CASSTGGTNQPQHF
TRBV9 | CASSLAPSSYNEQFF
TRBV5-5 | CASSPERNRLPQHF
TRBV7-2 | CASSLVGQGSGNTIYF
TRBV10-2 | CASSEWGGPQHF
TRBV5-1 | CASRAGTGFYEQYF
TRBV13 | CASSSVPYEQYF
TRBV28 | CASSLGGQSPLHF
TRBV10-2 | CASSTGTPDTQYF
TRBV14 | CASSPGGDTQYF
TRBV15 | CATSRGGTVYGYTF
TRBV28 | CASSFLSRPGSLGKLRSYEQYF
TRBV2 | CASSPDTVNQPQHF
TRBV28 | CASRQVRPYEQYF
TRBV30 | CAWSVQLQGLDGYTF
TRBV9 | CASSVDQGGYEQYF
TRBV30 | CAWSRGAGGRYEQYF
TRBV5-4 | CASSLICYKCYEQYF
TRBV6-4 | CASSDSGAGNTEAFF
TRBV27 | CASRRAQSSLSSYNSPLHF
TRBV12-3/TRBV12-4 | CASRSTVWAFF
TRBV19 | CASRSLSGANVLTF
TRBV6-1 | CASSEAGMGANVLTF
TRBV5-1 | CASSLETRGHRNTGELFF
TRBV14 | CASSEQGEGYTF
TRBV7-3 | CASSPRVGGSYEQYF
TRBV7-2 | CASSSTTGSGYTF
TRBV18 | CASSPIASGRSNTGELFF
TRBV18 | CASSPMDRDSPLHF
TRBV6-6 | CASSYSGQGPSYEQYF
TRBV4-3 | CASSWDSKNTEAFF
TRBV6-5 | CASTGWGYTF
TRBV7-2 | CASSLWQGSSYEQYF
TRBV12-5 | CASALAANTGELFF
TRBV5-4 | CASSMGQGMQPQHF
TRBV7-9 | CASSLGRLGLRYEQYF
TRBV19 | CASMYSGNTIYF
TRBV18 | CASSPPWRVTEAFF
TRBV30 | CAWSVGTSGGADTQYF
TRBV24-1 | CATSDLLLAPNEQFF
TRBV7-2 | CASSLEGAGYEQYF
TRBV18 | CASSPLIGPDNSPLHF
TRBV18 | CASYQIADHEQFF
TRBV14 | CASSQEWEEILAGGYTF
TRBV5-1 | CASSGTQGPSLNTDTQYF
TRBV24-1 | CATSDSRTGLEAFF
TRBV18 | CASSPSARIPSGYTF
TRBV27 | CASSPNSNQPQHF
TRBV18 | CASSSGTGSYEQYF
TRBV3-1/TRBV3-2 | CASSQGAFGQAYF
TRBV24-1 | CARQLEGYTRGSTNEKLFF
TRBV7-8 | CASSPRQTRPEGYGYTF
TRBV25-1 | CASSDAGKAPTEAFF